This is a list of T cell receptor beta chains from one sample in a study of cytomegalovirus exposure and HLA in healthy donors. Here immunoSEQ multiplex PCR was the method, and the copy in TCRdb shows in-frame clones only, minus some. The table shows approximately 220,000 clones, with around 79% occurring only once. Specimen: PBMCs. Receptor source: a male donor in good health and CMV-seronegative. The CDR3 runs from the conserved cysteine through the conserved F or W. D genes are given only for firm matches. A clone size is listed for some rows: how often the clone was seen (once, few, many), or a class if it is expanded.

D gene	clone size	V gene	J gene	CDR3 DNA	CDR3 protein
TRBD1	-	TRBV6-1	TRBJ1-2	TGTGCCAGCAGTCCCGGGACAGGGTATGGCTACACCTTC	CASSPGTGYGYTF
TRBD2	-	TRBV7-2	TRBJ2-5	TGTGCCAGCAGCCCGTCCGGGGGGGAGACCCAGTACTTC	CASSPSGGETQYF
TRBD1	-	TRBV5-4	TRBJ1-2	TGTGCCAGCAGCTTGGGGCAGGGGGAGGATGGCTACACCTTC	CASSLGQGEDGYTF
-	-	TRBV10-2	TRBJ1-5	TGCGCCAGCAGTGATTCAGGAATCAATCAGCCCCAGCATTTT	CASSDSGINQPQHF
-	-	TRBV5-1	TRBJ2-5	TGCGCCAGCAGCTTGGTCGGGTTTCCCGCGCAAGAGACCCAGTACTTC	CASSLVGFPAQETQYF
TRBD1	-	TRBV4-1	TRBJ2-7	TGCGCCAGCAGCCAAGAAACAGGGGGCTACGAGCAGTACTTC	CASSQETGGYEQYF
TRBD2	once	TRBV30	TRBJ2-1	TGTGCCTGGAGTTTACGACGGACTAGCGGGACTGTAGATGAGCAGTTCTTC	CAWSLRRTSGTVDEQFF
-	few	TRBV4-2	TRBJ2-1	TGTGCCAGCAGCCAAGAGGGAACTAGCACTAACAATGAGCAGTTCTTC	CASSQEGTSTNNEQFF
TRBD1	-	TRBV7-6	TRBJ1-1	TGTGCCAGCAGCGAAACAGGGGCCCCTGAAGCTTTCTTT	CASSETGAPEAFF
-	-	TRBV9	TRBJ1-2	TGTGCCAGCAGCGGCCGAGGTATAACCTTC	CASSGRGITF
TRBD1	-	TRBV27	TRBJ1-3	TGTGCCAGCAGTAAACTCCGGGGACAGGGTCCTCTCCGCTCTGGAAACACCATATATTTT	CASSKLRGQGPLRSGNTIYF
-	-	TRBV5-3	TRBJ1-5	TGTGCCAGAAGCCCCCCCGGGGGGGTGGTCCAGCCCCAGCATTTT	CARSPPGGVVQPQHF
-	-	TRBV30	TRBJ1-1	TGTGCCTGGAGTCCAAACCCTAGCACTGAAGCTTTCTTT	CAWSPNPSTEAFF
-	-	TRBV19	TRBJ2-5	TGTGCCAGTCGGAGGCATGGAGAGACCCAGTACTTC	CASRRHGETQYF
-	-	TRBV27	TRBJ1-1	TGTGCCAGCAGCGCTTTAGGAGGGTCCACTGAAGCTTTCTTT	CASSALGGSTEAFF
TRBD2	-	TRBV2	TRBJ2-5	TGTGCCAGCAGCACAGGGCGGCTAGCGGGGGAAGAGACCCAGTACTTC	CASSTGRLAGEETQYF
-	-	TRBV7-6	TRBJ2-3	TGTGCCAGCAGCTTAGCTAGCGCTGCGGATACGCAGTATTTT	CASSLASAADTQYF
-	-	TRBV10-3	TRBJ1-1	TGTGCCATCAGTGAGTCAACAGGGAGGGACACTGAAGCTTTCTTT	CAISESTGRDTEAFF
TRBD2	-	TRBV11-3	TRBJ2-3	TGTGCCAGCAGCTTATCTAGCGGGACCGCCGATACGCAGTATTTT	CASSLSSGTADTQYF
-	-	TRBV6-5	TRBJ1-2	TGTGCCAGCGACACCATACTTCCTAACTATGGCTACACCTTC	CASDTILPNYGYTF
-	once	TRBV30	TRBJ1-1	TGTGCCTGGAGTTTCTCAGGTGGGGGCAAGAGAGCTTTCTTT	CAWSFSGGGKRAFF
TRBD1	once	TRBV27	TRBJ1-5	TGTGCCAGCAGGCCTCACTCGGGACAGGGGTCCAATCAGCCCCAGCATTTT	CASRPHSGQGSNQPQHF
-	-	TRBV11-3	TRBJ2-7	TGTGCCAGCAGCTTAGGATCCTGGGGAGACTACGAGCAGTACTTC	CASSLGSWGDYEQYF
TRBD1	-	TRBV15	TRBJ1-1	TGTGCCACCAGTCCAGGGGGCATGAACACTGAAGCTTTCTTT	CATSPGGMNTEAFF
-	-	TRBV27	TRBJ2-1	TGTGCCAGCAGTCCCCACGGGACTGTGGATGAGCAGTTCTTC	CASSPHGTVDEQFF
-	-	TRBV9	TRBJ1-1	TGTGCCAGCAGCTCAAGGGGGTCGGACACTGAAGCTTTCTTT	CASSSRGSDTEAFF
TRBD2	-	TRBV5-4	TRBJ2-3	TGTGCCAGCAGCGCGGGACTAGCGGGAGGGCCTGCAGATACGCAGTATTTT	CASSAGLAGGPADTQYF
-	once	TRBV6-1	TRBJ2-5	TGTGCCAGCAGTGATGTGGGGGGGGCCTACCAAGAGACCCAGTACTTC	CASSDVGGAYQETQYF
-	-	TRBV23-1	TRBJ2-1	TGCGCCAGCAGTCCCTCCTCTAGGGCCGGGGGGCGTGATGAGCAGTTCTTC	CASSPSSRAGGRDEQFF
TRBD2	-	TRBV14	TRBJ2-1	TGTGCCAGCAGCAGAGGGGGACTAGCGGGAACTACCTACAATGAGCAGTTCTTC	CASSRGGLAGTTYNEQFF
-	-	TRBV4-2	TRBJ1-1	TGTGCCAGCAGCCAAAGCTGGGCTGTGAACACTGAAGCTTTCTTT	CASSQSWAVNTEAFF
TRBD1	-	TRBV7-9	TRBJ1-4	TGTGCCAGCAGCTTGGGGACAGGGGGCGTTGAAAAACTGTTTTTT	CASSLGTGGVEKLFF